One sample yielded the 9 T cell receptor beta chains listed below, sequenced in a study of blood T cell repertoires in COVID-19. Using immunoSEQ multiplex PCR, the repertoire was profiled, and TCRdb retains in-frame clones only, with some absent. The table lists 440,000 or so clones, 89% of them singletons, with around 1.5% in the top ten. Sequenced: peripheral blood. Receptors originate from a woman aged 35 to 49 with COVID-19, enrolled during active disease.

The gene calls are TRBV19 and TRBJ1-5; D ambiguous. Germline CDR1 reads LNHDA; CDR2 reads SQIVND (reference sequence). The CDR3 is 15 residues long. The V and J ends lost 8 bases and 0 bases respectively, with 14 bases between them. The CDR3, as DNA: TGTGCCAGTCACCGATCGAGGGTTAGCAATCAGCCCCAGCATTTT. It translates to CASHRSRVSNQPQHF.

CDR3 DNA sequence: TGTGCCAGCAGTGAAACTCAGGGAACCACAGAGACCCAGTACTTC. Encoded protein: CASSETQGTTETQYF. The chain joins TRBV2 to TRBJ2-5; D is possibly TRBD1 (5 bases). The V gene's germline CDR1 is SNHLY and CDR2 FYNNEI. V lost 2 bases, J lost 4 bases, and 14 bases lay in between. CDR3 length: 15 amino acids.

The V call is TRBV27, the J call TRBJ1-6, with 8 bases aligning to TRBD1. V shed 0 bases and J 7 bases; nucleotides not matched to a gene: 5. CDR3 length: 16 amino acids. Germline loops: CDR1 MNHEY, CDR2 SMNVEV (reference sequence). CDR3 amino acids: CASSLSPQGANSPLHF. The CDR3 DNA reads TGTGCCAGCAGTTTATCCCCCCAGGGGGCGAATTCACCCCTCCACTTT.

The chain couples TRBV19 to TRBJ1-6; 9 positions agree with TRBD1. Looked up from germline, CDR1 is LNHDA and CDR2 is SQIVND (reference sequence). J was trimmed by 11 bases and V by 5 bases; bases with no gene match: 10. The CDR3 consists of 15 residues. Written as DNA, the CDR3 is TGTGCCAGTAGTCCCGAGGACAGGGGCTCGGCACCCCTCCACTTT. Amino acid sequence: CASSPEDRGSAPLHF.

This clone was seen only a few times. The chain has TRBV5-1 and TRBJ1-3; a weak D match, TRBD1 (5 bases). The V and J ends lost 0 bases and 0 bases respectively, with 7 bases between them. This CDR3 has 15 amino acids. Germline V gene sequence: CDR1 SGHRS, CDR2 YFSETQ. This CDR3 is CASSLGQTSGNTIYF. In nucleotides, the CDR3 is TGCGCCAGCAGCTTGGGACAGACCTCTGGAAACACCATATATTTT.

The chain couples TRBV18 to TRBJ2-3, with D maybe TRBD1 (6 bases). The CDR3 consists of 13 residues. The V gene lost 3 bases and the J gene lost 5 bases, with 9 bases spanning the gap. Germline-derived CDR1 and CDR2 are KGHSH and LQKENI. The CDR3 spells CASSPAGVDTQYF. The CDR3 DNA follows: TGTGCCAGCTCACCGGCAGGGGTAGATACGCAGTATTTT.

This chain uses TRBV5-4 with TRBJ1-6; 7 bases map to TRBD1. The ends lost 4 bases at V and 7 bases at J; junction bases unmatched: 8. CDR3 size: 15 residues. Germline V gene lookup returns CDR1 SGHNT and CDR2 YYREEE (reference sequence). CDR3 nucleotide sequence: TGTGCCAGCAGCCCTCCGGGACAGCACAATTCACCCCTCCACTTT. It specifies CASSPPGQHNSPLHF.

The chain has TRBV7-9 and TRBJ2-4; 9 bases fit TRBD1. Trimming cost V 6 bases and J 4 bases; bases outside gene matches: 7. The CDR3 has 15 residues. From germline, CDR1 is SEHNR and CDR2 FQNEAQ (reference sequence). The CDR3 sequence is CASSQRTGAKNIQYF. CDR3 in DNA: TGTGCCAGCAGTCAAAGGACAGGGGCAAAAAACATTCAGTACTTC.

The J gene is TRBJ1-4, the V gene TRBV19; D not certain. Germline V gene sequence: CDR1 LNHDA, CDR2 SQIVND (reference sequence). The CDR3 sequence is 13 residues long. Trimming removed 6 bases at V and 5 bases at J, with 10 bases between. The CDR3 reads CASRPSGNEKLFF. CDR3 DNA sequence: TGTGCCAGTAGACCCTCGGGAAATGAAAAACTGTTTTTT.